Presented here are 15 T cell receptor beta chains from one specimen sequenced in a study of T and B cells in COVID-19 patients. Blood genomic DNA input for TRB amplification was about 240-500 ng. BIOMED2 TRB-A/B primer pools were used in multiplex TRB PCR. TCRdb re-called the multiplex PCR reads with MiXCR, one entry per CDR3 protein. Among about 27,000 distinct CDR3 sequences listed, approximately 32% were seen once. Sequenced input: blood. The origin of the receptors is a human donor who had recovered from COVID-19.

Comment on this clonotype: A read error may account for a junction end that differs from germline. This rearrangement joins TRBV7-2 to TRBJ2-6; D is unresolved. Germline V gene sequence: CDR1 SGHTA, CDR2 FQGNSA. The length of the CDR3 is 15 residues. CDR3 protein: CASSLGGSGVNVLTF. The DNA of the CDR3 is TGTGCCAGCAGCTTAGGGGGATCTGGGGTCAACGTCCTGACTTTC.

The genes are TRBV7-2 and TRBJ2-5; 10 nucleotides agree with TRBD1. This CDR3 is 15 amino acids long. J was trimmed by 0 bases and V by 4 bases; bases with no gene match: 2. Germline values: CDR1 SGHTA, CDR2 FQGNSA. The CDR3 nucleotides read TGTGCCAGCAGCTCCGGGACAGGGGACCAAGAGACCCAGTACTTC. This sequence encodes CASSSGTGDQETQYF.

CDR3 nucleotides: TGTGCCAGCAAAGGGGGGGGGCGACCCTACAATGAGCAGTTCTTC. Translating it yields CASKGGGRPYNEQFF. The chain employs TRBV6-5 and TRBJ2-1; the D gene is possibly TRBD2 (7 bases). Germline V gene data show CDR1 as MNHEY and CDR2 as SVGAGI. This CDR3 spans 15 amino acids. Trimming pared 7 bases from V and 2 bases from J, leaving 15 bases between.

V is TRBV4-3 and J is TRBJ1-4; TRBD1 matches at 8 bases. V shed 3 bases, J shed 12 bases, and the junction held 6 bases outside the gene matches. CDR3 length equals 13 residues. The V gene's germline CDR1 is LGHNA and CDR2 YSLEER. CDR3 protein: CASSQPTGGELFF. For the CDR3, the DNA is TGCGCCAGCAGCCAGCCTACAGGGGGGGAACTGTTTTTT.

The V gene is TRBV20-1, the J gene TRBJ2-2; the D gene is possibly TRBD1 (6 bases). CDR1 and CDR2 from the germline V gene are DFQATT and SNEGSKA (reference sequence). The length of the CDR3 is 13 residues. V dropped 6 bases and J dropped 3 bases, with 11 bases sitting between them. The CDR3 protein is CSAPQGHTGELFF. The CDR3 bases are TGCAGTGCCCCCCAGGGGCACACCGGGGAGCTGTTTTTT.

This clonotype was detected only a few times. The J gene is TRBJ1-6, the V gene TRBV6-5; D is undetermined. Germline V gene lookup returns CDR1 MNHEY and CDR2 SVGAGI. V gave up 2 bases and J gave up 7 bases, with 21 bases separating them. CDR3 length: 18 residues. The CDR3, as DNA: TGTGCCAGCAGTTACCGTGGCGCGAGTTACTCGGCAAATTCACCCCTCCACTTT. This sequence encodes CASSYRGASYSANSPLHF.

This sequence joins TRBV12-3 or TRBV12-4 and TRBJ1-1; no firm D call. The CDR3 spans 13 residues. The V and J ends lost 2 bases and 1 base respectively, with 5 bases between them. Written as DNA, the CDR3 is TGTGCCAGCAGTTTAAGTCAGAACACTGAAGCTTTCTTT. Its translation is CASSLSQNTEAFF.

The J gene is TRBJ2-5, the V gene TRBV6-2 or TRBV6-3; unclear D gene. Trimming shortened V by 4 bases and J by 5 bases, and 11 bases separated the two germline ends. This CDR3 spans 13 amino acids. Germline V lookup: CDR1 MNHEY, CDR2 SVGEGT. The DNA of the CDR3 is TGTGCCAGCAGTTCCGGTTCCTGGGAGACCCAGTACTTC. It encodes CASSSGSWETQYF.

The CDR3 sequence is CASSAVRRYNEQFF. DNA of the CDR3: TGTGCCAGCAGTGCTGTCCGGCGATACAATGAGCAGTTCTTC. The chain is built from TRBV6-5 and TRBJ2-1; D uncertain. This CDR3 is 14 amino acids long. The ends were cut back, 5 bases at V and 4 bases at J, with 12 bases in the middle. Germline-derived CDR1 and CDR2 are MNHEY and SVGAGI.

This clonotype is labeled medium-sized (0.01 to 0.1%). This chain joins TRBV19 and TRBJ2-1; 8 bases fit TRBD1. The V gene end was trimmed by 3 bases and the J gene end by 8 bases; junction bases not matched to a gene: 3. The CDR3 has 13 amino acids. The germline gives CDR1 LNHDA, CDR2 SQIVND (reference sequence). The CDR3 loop is CASSIDRGDEQFF. CDR3 DNA sequence: TGTGCCAGTAGTATCGACAGGGGCGATGAGCAGTTCTTC.

The J gene is TRBJ2-5, the V gene TRBV7-2; a weak D match, TRBD2 (5 bases). Germline values: CDR1 SGHTA, CDR2 FQGNSA. This CDR3 is built from 14 residues. The V gene lost 0 bases and the J gene lost 5 bases, with 10 bases spanning the gap. The CDR3 sequence is CASSLAKGGETQYF. The CDR3 DNA sequence: TGTGCCAGCAGCTTAGCGAAAGGCGGGGAGACCCAGTACTTC.

Only a few counts were recorded for this clonotype. The chain couples TRBV18 to TRBJ2-5; D may be TRBD1 or TRBD2 (7 bases each). Germline assignment: CDR1 KGHSH and CDR2 LQKENI. This CDR3 has 15 residues. Trimming pared 3 bases from V and 4 bases from J, leaving 15 bases between. The CDR3 loop is CASSPDTGEGETQYF. The CDR3 DNA sequence: TGTGCCAGCTCACCGGACACAGGGGAGGGAGAGACCCAGTACTTC.

The sample holds a few counts of this clonotype. This chain connects TRBV5-1 to TRBJ2-7; 8 bases match TRBD1. V shed 1 base, J shed 3 bases, and the junction held 9 bases outside the gene matches. Germline CDR1 and CDR2: SGHRS and YFSETQ. This CDR3 comprises 16 residues. The CDR3 loop reads CASSLRARGQLYEQYF. CDR3 in DNA: TGCGCCAGCAGCTTGAGGGCCAGGGGGCAACTCTACGAGCAGTACTTC.

The chain couples TRBV28 to TRBJ2-7, with D possibly being TRBD2 (6 bases). The CDR3 extends over 15 amino acids. Germline assignment: CDR1 MDHEN and CDR2 SYDVKM. V was clipped by 6 bases and J by 3 bases, with 18 bases between them. The CDR3 region is CASSLTEDGGYEQYF. CDR3 bases: TGTGCCAGCAGCTTGACAGAGGACGGGGGCTACGAGCAGTACTTC.

Comments on this clonotype: Just one base apart from a much larger clone, this may be a read error. The chain combines TRBV19 with TRBJ1-3; 9 positions agree with TRBD1. The germline gives CDR1 LNHDA, CDR2 SQIVND (reference sequence). The CDR3 consists of 15 residues. The CDR3 is CASSMEDRGGITIYF. DNA for the CDR3: TGTGCCAGTAGTATGGAGGACAGGGGTGGAATCACCATATATTTT.